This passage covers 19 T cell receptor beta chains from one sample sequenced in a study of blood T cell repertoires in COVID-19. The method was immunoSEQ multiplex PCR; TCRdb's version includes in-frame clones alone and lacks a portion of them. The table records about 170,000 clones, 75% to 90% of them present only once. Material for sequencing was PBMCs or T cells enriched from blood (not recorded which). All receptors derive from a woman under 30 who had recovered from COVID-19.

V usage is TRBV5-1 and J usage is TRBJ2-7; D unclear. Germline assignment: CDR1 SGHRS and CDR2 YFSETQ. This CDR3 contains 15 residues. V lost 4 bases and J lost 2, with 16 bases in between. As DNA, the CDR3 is TGCGCCAGCAGCAGCCCCGGTCGGGTACCCTACGAGCAGTACTTC. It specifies CASSSPGRVPYEQYF.

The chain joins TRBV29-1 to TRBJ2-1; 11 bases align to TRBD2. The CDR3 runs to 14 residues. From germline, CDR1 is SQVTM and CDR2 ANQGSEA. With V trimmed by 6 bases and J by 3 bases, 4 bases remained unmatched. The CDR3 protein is CSVGTSGDYNEQFF. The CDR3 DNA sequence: TGCAGCGTGGGGACTAGCGGAGACTACAATGAGCAGTTCTTC.

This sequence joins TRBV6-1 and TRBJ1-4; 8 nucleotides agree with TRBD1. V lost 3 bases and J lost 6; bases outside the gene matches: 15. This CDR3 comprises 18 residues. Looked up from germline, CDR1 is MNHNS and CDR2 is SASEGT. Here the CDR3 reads CASSEWVIRGTGYEKLFF. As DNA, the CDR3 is TGTGCCAGCAGTGAGTGGGTCATACGTGGGACAGGTTATGAAAAACTGTTTTTT.

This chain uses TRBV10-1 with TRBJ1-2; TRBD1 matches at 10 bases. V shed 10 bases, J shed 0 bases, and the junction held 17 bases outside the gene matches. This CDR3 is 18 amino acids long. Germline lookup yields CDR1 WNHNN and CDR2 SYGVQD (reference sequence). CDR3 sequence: CAIFGSTGQGPSNYGYTF. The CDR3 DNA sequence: TGCGCCATCTTTGGCTCGACGGGACAGGGGCCTTCTAACTATGGCTACACCTTC.

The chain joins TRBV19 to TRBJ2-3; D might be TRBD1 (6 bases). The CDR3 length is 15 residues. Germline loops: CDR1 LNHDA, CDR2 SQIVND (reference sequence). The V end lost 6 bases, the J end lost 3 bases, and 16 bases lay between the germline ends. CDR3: CASSPEGVRTDTQYF. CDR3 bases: TGTGCCAGTAGCCCCGAGGGGGTACGGACAGATACGCAGTATTTT.

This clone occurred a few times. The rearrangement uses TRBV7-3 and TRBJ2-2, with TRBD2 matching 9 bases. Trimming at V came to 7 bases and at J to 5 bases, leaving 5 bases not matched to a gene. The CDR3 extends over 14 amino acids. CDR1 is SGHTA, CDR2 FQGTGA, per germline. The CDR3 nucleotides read TGTGCCAGCACCACAGCGGGAGGTACCGGGGAGCTGTTTTTT. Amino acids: CASTTAGGTGELFF.

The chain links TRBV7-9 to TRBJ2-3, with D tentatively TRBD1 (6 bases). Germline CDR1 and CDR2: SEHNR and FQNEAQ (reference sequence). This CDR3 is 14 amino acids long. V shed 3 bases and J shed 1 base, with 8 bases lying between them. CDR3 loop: CASSFQGRTDTQYF. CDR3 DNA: TGTGCCAGCAGCTTTCAGGGGCGCACAGATACGCAGTATTTT.

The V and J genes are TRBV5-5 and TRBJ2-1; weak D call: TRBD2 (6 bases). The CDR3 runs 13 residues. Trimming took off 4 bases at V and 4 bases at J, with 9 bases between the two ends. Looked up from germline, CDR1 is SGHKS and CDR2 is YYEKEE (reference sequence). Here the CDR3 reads CASSRSGYNEQFF. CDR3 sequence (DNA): TGTGCCAGCAGCCGAAGCGGGTACAATGAGCAGTTCTTC.

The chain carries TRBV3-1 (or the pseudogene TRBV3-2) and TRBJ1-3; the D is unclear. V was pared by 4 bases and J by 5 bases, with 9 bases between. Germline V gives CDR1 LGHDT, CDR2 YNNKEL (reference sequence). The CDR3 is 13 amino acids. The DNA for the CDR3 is TGTGCCAGCAGCCCCTCGAGGAGAAACACCATATATTTT. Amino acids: CASSPSRRNTIYF.

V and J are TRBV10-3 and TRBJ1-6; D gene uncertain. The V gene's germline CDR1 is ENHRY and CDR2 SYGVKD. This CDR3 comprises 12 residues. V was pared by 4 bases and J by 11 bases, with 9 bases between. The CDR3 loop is CAISAGEAPLHF. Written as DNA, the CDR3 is TGTGCCATCAGTGCGGGAGAGGCACCCCTCCACTTT.

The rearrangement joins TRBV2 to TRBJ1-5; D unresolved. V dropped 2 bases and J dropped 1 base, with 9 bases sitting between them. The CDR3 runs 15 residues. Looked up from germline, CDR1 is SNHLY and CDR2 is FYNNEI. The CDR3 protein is CASSEREASNQPQHF. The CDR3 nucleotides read TGTGCCAGCAGTGAACGGGAGGCAAGCAATCAGCCCCAGCATTTT.

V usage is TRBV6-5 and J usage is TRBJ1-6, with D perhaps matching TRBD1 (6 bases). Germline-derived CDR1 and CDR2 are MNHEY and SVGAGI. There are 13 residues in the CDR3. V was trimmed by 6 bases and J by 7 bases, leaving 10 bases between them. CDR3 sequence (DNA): TGTGCCAGCAGAACAGGGACGAATTCACCCCTCCACTTT. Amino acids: CASRTGTNSPLHF.

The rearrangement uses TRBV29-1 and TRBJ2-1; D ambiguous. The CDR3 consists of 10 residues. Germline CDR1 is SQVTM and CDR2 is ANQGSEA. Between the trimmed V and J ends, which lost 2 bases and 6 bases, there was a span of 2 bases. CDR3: CSVELNEQFF. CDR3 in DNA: TGCAGCGTTGAACTCAATGAGCAGTTCTTC.

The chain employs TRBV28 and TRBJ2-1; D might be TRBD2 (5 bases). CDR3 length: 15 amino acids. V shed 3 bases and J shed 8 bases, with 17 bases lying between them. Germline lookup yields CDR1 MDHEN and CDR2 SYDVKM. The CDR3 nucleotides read TGTGCCAGCAGTTTCGCGGGCCGATTGAGCGATGAGCAGTTCTTC. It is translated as CASSFAGRLSDEQFF.

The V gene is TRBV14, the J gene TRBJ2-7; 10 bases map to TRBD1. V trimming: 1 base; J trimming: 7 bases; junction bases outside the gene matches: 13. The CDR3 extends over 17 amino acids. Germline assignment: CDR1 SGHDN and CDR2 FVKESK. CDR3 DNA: TGTGCCAGCAGCCAAGTTACAGGGGACAGGGGATCGGGAGAGCAGTACTTC. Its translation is CASSQVTGDRGSGEQYF.

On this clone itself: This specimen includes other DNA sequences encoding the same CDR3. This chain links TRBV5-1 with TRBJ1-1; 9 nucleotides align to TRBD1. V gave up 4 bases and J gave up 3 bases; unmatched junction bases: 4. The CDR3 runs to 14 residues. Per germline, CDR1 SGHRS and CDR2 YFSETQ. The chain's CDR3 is CASSPRTGDTEAFF. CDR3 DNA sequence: TGCGCCAGCAGCCCTCGGACAGGGGACACTGAAGCTTTCTTT.

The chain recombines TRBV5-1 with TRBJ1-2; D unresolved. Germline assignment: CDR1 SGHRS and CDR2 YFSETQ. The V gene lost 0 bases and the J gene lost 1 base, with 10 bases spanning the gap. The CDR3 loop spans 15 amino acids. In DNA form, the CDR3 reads TGCGCCAGCAGCTTGGCCCACAGAGATAACTATGGCTACACCTTC. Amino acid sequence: CASSLAHRDNYGYTF.

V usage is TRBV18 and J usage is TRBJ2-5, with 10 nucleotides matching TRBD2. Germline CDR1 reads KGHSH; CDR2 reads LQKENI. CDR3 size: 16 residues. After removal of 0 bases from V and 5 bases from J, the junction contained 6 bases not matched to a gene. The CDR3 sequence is CASSPPLAGLGETQYF. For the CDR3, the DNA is TGTGCCAGCTCACCACCACTAGCGGGATTGGGGGAGACCCAGTACTTC.

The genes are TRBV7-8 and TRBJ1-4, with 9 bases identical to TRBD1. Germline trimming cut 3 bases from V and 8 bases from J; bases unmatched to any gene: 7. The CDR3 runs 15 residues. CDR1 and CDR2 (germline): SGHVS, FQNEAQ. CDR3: CASSLGDRASEKLFF. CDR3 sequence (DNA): TGTGCCAGCAGCTTGGGGGACAGGGCTTCGGAAAAACTGTTTTTT.